This paragraph reports one TCR beta chain. Antigen unknown. V lost 4 bases and J lost 4; bases outside the gene matches: 16. The CDR3 extends over 18 amino acids. Germline loops: CDR1 LNHDA, CDR2 SQIVND (reference sequence). These data are taken from a study of cytomegalovirus exposure and HLA in healthy donors. The wider study: An earlier analysis identified some 110 million unique TCR beta sequences in about 179 million T cells. Overall study findings and caveats: In an earlier analysis, most TCR beta V segments were productive about 87% or about 30% of the time. Association of 17,000 or so TCR beta sequences with HLA alleles was found at 0.05 false discovery rate in a later analysis.

In the PCR, 60 Vbeta and 13 Jbeta primers were used. In the source study's methods: Later, an analysis found around 77 million unique TCR beta chains, and 8.5 million to 14 million of these were shared. Sequencing was performed with immunoSEQ multiplex PCR; in TCRdb, only in-frame clones are kept and a portion is missing. V, J and clone size derive from that table, while D and trimming were established from the DNA sequence. The table lists 150,000 to 200,000 clones, 65% to 85% of them singletons. The genes are TRBV19 and TRBJ1-2; 9 bases fit TRBD1. This clonotype was obtained from a man aged 18 to 30 in good health and CMV-seronegative. The sequencing sample was made of PBMCs. CDR3 bases: TGTGCCAGTAGTAACCTCCCGGCGACAGGGGGAGGCGCCTATGGCTACACCTTC. It codes for CASSNLPATGGGAYGYTF. The full variable domain, in which reference TRBV19 and TRBJ1-2 provide the parts outside the CDR3, is DGGITQSPKYLFRKEGQNVTLSCEQNLNHDAMYWYRQDPGQGLRLIYYSQIVNDFQKGDIAEGYSVSREKKESFPLTVTSAQKNPTAFYLCASSNLPATGGGAYGYTFGSGTRLTVV.